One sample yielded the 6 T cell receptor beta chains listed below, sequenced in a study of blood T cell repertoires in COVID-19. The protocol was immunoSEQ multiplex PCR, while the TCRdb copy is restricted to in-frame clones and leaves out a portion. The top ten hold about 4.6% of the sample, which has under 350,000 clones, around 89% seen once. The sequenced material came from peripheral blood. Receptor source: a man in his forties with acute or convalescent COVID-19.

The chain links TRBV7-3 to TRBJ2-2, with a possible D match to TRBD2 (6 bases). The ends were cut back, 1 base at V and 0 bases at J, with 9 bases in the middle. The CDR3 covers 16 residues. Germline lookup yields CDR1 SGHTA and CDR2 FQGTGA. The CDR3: CASSLKTGANTGELFF. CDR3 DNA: TGTGCCAGCAGCTTAAAAACGGGGGCGAACACCGGGGAGCTGTTTTTT.

The CDR3 sequence: CATLVTGGNQPQHF. CDR3 DNA: TGTGCCACCCTAGTGACAGGCGGCAATCAGCCCCAGCATTTT. The chain combines TRBV19 with TRBJ1-5; D might be TRBD1 (6 bases). This CDR3 region has 14 residues. Germline V gene data show CDR1 as LNHDA and CDR2 as SQIVND (reference sequence). V lost 10 bases and J lost 2, with 15 bases in between.

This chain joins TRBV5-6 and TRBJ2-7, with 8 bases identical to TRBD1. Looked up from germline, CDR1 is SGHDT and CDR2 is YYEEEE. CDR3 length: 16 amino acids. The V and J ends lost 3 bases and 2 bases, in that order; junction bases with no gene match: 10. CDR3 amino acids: CASSSMDRVTTYEQYF. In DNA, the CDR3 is TGTGCCAGCAGCTCGATGGACAGGGTGACAACCTACGAGCAGTACTTC.

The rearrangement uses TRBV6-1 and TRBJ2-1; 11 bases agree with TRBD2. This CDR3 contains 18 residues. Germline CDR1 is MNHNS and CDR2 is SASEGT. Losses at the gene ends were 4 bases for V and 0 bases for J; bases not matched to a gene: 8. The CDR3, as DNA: TGTGCCAGCAGTGGCCCTAGCGGGGGGTCCCTCTCCTACAATGAGCAGTTCTTC. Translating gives CASSGPSGGSLSYNEQFF.

The CDR3 DNA sequence: TGTGCCTGGTCGAGTAGCAATCAGCCCCAGCATTTT. Its protein is CAWSSSNQPQHF. The chain combines TRBV30 with TRBJ1-5; D remains ambiguous. The CDR3 contains 12 residues. Germline CDR1 GTSNPN, CDR2 SVGIG (reference sequence). Trimming shortened V by 5 bases and J by 0 bases, and 5 bases separated the two germline ends. The full variable domain, rest sourced from reference TRBV30 and TRBJ1-5, is SQTIHQWPATLVQPVGSPLSLECTVEGTSNPNLYWYRQAAGRGLQLLFYSVGIGQISSEVPQNLSASRPQDRQFILSSKKLLLSDSGFYLCAWSSSNQPQHFGDGTRLSIL.

Here the CDR3 reads CASSKLASYNEQFF. The CDR3 DNA follows: TGTGCCAGTAGTAAACTAGCGTCCTACAATGAGCAGTTCTTC. The genes are TRBV19 and TRBJ2-1, with TRBD2 identical over 7 bases. Germline loops: CDR1 LNHDA, CDR2 SQIVND (reference sequence). The V gene end was trimmed by 4 bases and the J gene end by 1 base; junction bases not matched to a gene: 1. The CDR3 has 14 amino acids.